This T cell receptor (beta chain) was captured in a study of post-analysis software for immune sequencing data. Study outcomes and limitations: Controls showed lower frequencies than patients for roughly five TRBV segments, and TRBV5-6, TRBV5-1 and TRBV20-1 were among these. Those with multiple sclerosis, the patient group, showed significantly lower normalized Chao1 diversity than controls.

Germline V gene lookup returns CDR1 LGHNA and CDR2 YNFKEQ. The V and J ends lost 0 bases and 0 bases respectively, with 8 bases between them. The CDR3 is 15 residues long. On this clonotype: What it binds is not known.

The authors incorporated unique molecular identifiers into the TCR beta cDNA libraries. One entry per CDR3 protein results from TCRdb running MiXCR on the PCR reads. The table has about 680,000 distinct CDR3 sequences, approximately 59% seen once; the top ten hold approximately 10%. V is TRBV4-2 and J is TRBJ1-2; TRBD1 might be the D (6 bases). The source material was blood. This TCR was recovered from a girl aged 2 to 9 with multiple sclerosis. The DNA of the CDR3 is TGTGCCAGCAGCCAAGACGCAGGGGCTAACTATGGCTACACCTTC. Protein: CASSQDAGANYGYTF.